The T cell receptor beta chain under discussion was sequenced for a study of shared clonotypes between healthy human individuals (dated by TCRdb to 2020 to 2021). General notes on the study: The cohort included three men and a couple of women between 18 and 49 years of age. Between about 0.9 and 9 billion PBMCs per donor were obtained by leukapheresis. For each donor, CD4 naive and CD4 memory were each run on three plates, CD8 naive on two plates, and CD8 memory on one plate. Blood TCR repertoires of roughly five healthy adults were deeply sequenced to estimate repertoire size and the extent of clonotype sharing between individuals. To increase sequencing depth and limit assay-specific biases, TCR repertoire library preparation and sequencing were carried out by different laboratories using diverse techniques.

Using the deep immunoSEQ assay, TCR CDR3 regions were amplified from genomic DNA by multiplex PCR. Extracted genomic DNA from each cell subset was spread evenly across all wells of several immunoSEQ 96-well plates, with each plate serving as a replicate. For sorted subsets, around 200 ng genomic DNA, equal to 30,000 to 35,000 T cell genomes, was loaded into each replicate PCR. The purified libraries were quantified using a Qubit 3.0 fluorometer, sized with a Bioanalyzer 2100, and then quantified again using the KAPA Library Quantification kit. Every immunoSEQ 96-well plate was sequenced on a separate single-read 150-cycle Illumina NextSeq 550 flow cell. The authors' pipeline ran thus. Because the immunoSEQ output held only junctional sequences and lacked quality scores, the filtering could not match the filtering applied to full-length reads. Sequences were annotated with PyIR, a Python wrapper for IgBLAST v1.9, and V/J genes and CDR3 were assigned using IMGT germline references. Reads with weak V/J assignments (E-value above 1e-6), missing CDR3, stop codons, out-of-frame junctions, or ambiguous translated residues were removed. V3J clonotypes were defined as sequences sharing the same inferred V gene, J gene, and CDR3 amino acid sequence. The percentage overlap between two repertoires was calculated by dividing the number of shared unique clonotypes by the size of the smaller repertoire. Repertoire richness was assessed with RTK rarefaction, the Chao1 estimator, and Recon v2.1 estimates of unobserved clonotypes. For all TCRbeta clonotypes obtained by the gDNA method from a few donors, generation probabilities were computed with OLGA. As stored in TCRdb, this immuneACCESS dataset retains in-frame rearrangements with V and J assigned. A fraction of the clones does not appear; measured against another copy, unresolved V genes explain less than half of the discrepancy, and the remainder lacks a known reason. Clone size and V and J calls were adopted from that table, with D and trimming inferred from the DNA. This sample comprises millions of clones, about 95% of them detected only once. The biggest ten clones account for around 1.1% of the sample.

Findings and caveats that apply to the study as a whole: Sampling was limited to blood, and TCR repertoires in tissue likely differ from TCR repertoires in blood. Rarefaction of sorted-subset datasets indicated incomplete sequencing despite the large sequencing depth. The genetic and exposure-history diversity represented was limited by the small number of donors. Higher generation probabilities were observed for clonotypes shared by all four sorted-subset donors than for non-shared clonotypes. Estimated clonotype richness was generally larger for naive than for memory subsets. Across several donors, around 5% of naive CD4, approximately 3.5% of naive CD8, under 2.5% of memory CD4, and approximately 0.4% of memory CD8 clonotypes were shared. Based on pairwise subsampling, the degree of clonotype sharing among donors was expected to be affected by sequencing depth.

CDR1 and CDR2, per the germline V gene, are SGHTA and FQGNSA. V is shortened by 5 bases, J by 5 bases, and the region joining them spans 16 bases. The cysteine opens and the phenylalanine closes a CDR3 of 15 amino acids. The retained sequence is limited to the CDR3, 45 bases, with the frame set at the first base. CD8 naive samples were obtained by positive selection for CCR7 among CD45RO-negative cells, yielding a CD45RA+CCR7+ population from which TemRA cells were excluded. Healthy HIV-negative adults with no recently reported acute infections or vaccinations were included as donors. Every donor was a Caucasian adult residing in Nashville, Tennessee, USA. After blood collection by leukapheresis, PBMCs were isolated using Ficoll-Histopaque density gradient centrifugation and then cryopreserved in the vapor phase of liquid nitrogen. Analytical flow cytometry was used to check the purity and quantity of each magnetically sorted T cell population. From each sorted fraction, genomic DNA was isolated and quantified by UV absorbance on a Nanodrop 2000c.

Comments on this clone: Its antigen is unknown. Base qualities are not recorded, but no much larger clone differs from it by a single base.

This chain is built from TRBV7-2 and TRBJ2-1; a tentative D match to TRBD1 spans 6 bases. The clonotype was recovered from a man younger than 30 in good health. The sequencing input was naive CD8+ T cells sorted from blood. This sample's cell subset or site label indicates: CD45RA+CCR7+. The nucleotides read TGTGCCAGCAGCCAGATCCAGGGGATCGACAATGAGCAGTTCTTC. The resulting protein is CASSQIQGIDNEQFF.